This T cell receptor (beta chain) is from a study of cytomegalovirus exposure and HLA in healthy donors (dated by TCRdb to 2016 to 2017). Broadly, across the study: An earlier analysis of fewer than 750 of the donors reported under 300 Gb of sequence data and approximately 120 million unique TCR beta sequences obtained from about 179 million T cells. Approximately 300 gigabases of sequencing data and around 85 million unique TCR sequences made up an early release that covered approximately 620 HLA-typed donors. Among the roughly 380 genotyped donors, approximately 81% belonged to the genetic ancestry cluster associated with self-reported Caucasian donors. The aim of the study was to test whether cataloging public T cell receptors could identify signatures of past pathogen exposure. The T cell repertoires of around 670 subjects were profiled by immunosequencing and related to cytomegalovirus serostatus. Along with the roughly 670-subject first cohort, a separate validation cohort of over 90 different subjects was used. To predict cytomegalovirus infection status, the study brought together high-throughput TCR immunosequencing, statistical association of individual TCRs with disease status, and machine learning. A later analysis re-analyzed previously published TCR beta repertoires from approximately 670 donors and added high-resolution HLA genotyping to study TCR occurrence patterns. Rather than drawing on any new phenotypic data, the later analysis identified candidate immune exposures from TCR beta sequences and the way those sequences occurred across donors. To decide whether each TCR beta V gene segment behaved as functional or pseudogenic, an earlier analysis of some 600 of the donors relied on high-throughput TCR beta sequencing. Donor age, sex, ethnicity and CMV serostatus were compiled together with the repertoire data. A later genetic analysis used genome-wide SNP genotypes for about 65% of the 666 donors, treating that subset as a discovery cohort. Every repertoire in the discovery cohort had been generated on one and the same sequencing platform. HLA typing included class I and class II loci at four-digit resolution. The number of donors typed differed by locus, with about 629-640 for A, B, C, DRB1 and DQB1, 522 for DQA1, 606 for DPA1, and around 450 for DPB1. A few DR-DQ haplotypes were handled as single units for association and clustering because linkage in the cohort was strong. Among about 360 genotyped donors of the cohort, an average of approximately 240,000 unique TCR beta nucleotide sequences were sequenced per donor, roughly 20% of them non-productive. Study-wide conclusions, independent of this receptor: In both the original and validation cohorts, the classifier was reported to diagnose cytomegalovirus status with high specificity and sensitivity. In a later analysis, HLA-associated TCR beta chains were found to be more clonally expanded and to have lower generation probabilities than equally common non-associated chains. For the cohort, immune exposure information was limited to CMV serostatus. Several of the top co-occurrence clusters appeared to be linked to parvovirus B19, influenza, CMV and Epstein-Barr virus, according to a later analysis. In a later analysis, 16,951 TCR beta sequences were associated with specific HLA alleles at a false discovery rate of 0.05. According to a later analysis, most CMV-associated TCR beta chains appeared to be HLA-restricted, and the HLA associations seemed to be driven largely by CMV exposure. In a later genetic analysis, fewer N-insertions in productive TCRs were reported among donors in an Asian-associated ancestry cluster than the roughly 670-donor mean. A further reported finding was that TCR beta sequences accurately predicted the HLA-A and HLA-B alleles for most subjects in the first cohort. Because counts were too low, more than 15 rarely observed V segments, including chromosome 9 orphons, were excluded from the earlier analysis of around 640 of the donors. It was suggested by the authors that the approach could potentially be generalized to other disease states and immunological phenotypes. In vitro tests confirmed that a few of the cytomegalovirus-associated TCR beta chains recognize cytomegalovirus antigens. The study gave a list of 150 to 200 TCR beta chains associated with cytomegalovirus. Strong co-occurrence of HLA alleles, especially DR and DQ, made assigning TCR associations to individual alleles difficult. Some IMGT-functional V segments, including TRBV6-2 and TRBV6-3, could not be told apart with the 87-base-pair reads, so those segments were excluded. Because HLA typing was unavailable for some donors at each locus, only the typed subset was used in association tests. Correlated functional status among segregating V segments might be attributable to linkage disequilibrium, but an unknown experimental factor could not be ruled out. In a later analysis, the rate of TCR association differed among HLA loci, with DRB1 alleles having the most associated TCRs and HLA-C alleles having the fewest. In a later genetic analysis, a missense DCLRE1C variant was associated with V-gene and J-gene trimming of TCR beta chains, and the association was replicated in an independent cohort. In this cohort, only TCR beta chains were sequenced, and detectable features were limited by the absence of alpha or paired-chain data. While some public TCRs were present in many individuals, most TCR sequences turned up only very rarely across donors. The presence/absence analyses assumed that sequencing depth was roughly uniform across donors, and that assumption may not be true. The sequencing pipeline was judged likely to have produced a cluster of highly shared sequence variants as a technical artifact. An earlier analysis of roughly 570 of the donors showed that most TCR beta V segments appeared in productive rearrangements either about 90% or about 30% of the time, which broadly matched IMGT annotations.

The cohort consisted of hundreds of healthy bone marrow donors. Cohort members were all nominally healthy when sampled, although unrecorded immune exposures were likely present. The donor tested CMV seropositive and was one of the 289 seropositive cohort members. Every donor gave a peripheral blood sample, and the peripheral blood mononuclear cells from that sample were used for TCR beta sequencing. Genomic DNA was extracted from the blood cell samples with the Qiagen DNeasy Blood Extraction Kit. The germline V gene supplies CDR1 MGHRA and CDR2 YSYEKL. Inclusive of the bounding cysteine and phenylalanine, the CDR3 is 15 residues long. Left in the record is the CDR3 DNA by itself, 45 bases read in frame from the first base. The germline ends are 10 bases apart after V is trimmed by 0 bases and J by 3 bases. Of note for this clone: There is no known antigen for this receptor. No clone much larger than this one lies a single base away; base qualities are absent.

Library generation was performed with the immunoSEQ multiplex PCR assay. For the multiplex PCR, a mixture combining 60 forward primers for TCR Vbeta segments and 13 reverse primers for TCR Jbeta segments was used. A multiplex PCR assay on genomic DNA amplified the CDR3 region of rearranged TCR beta genes. The Illumina HiSeq System was used to sequence the amplified TCR beta libraries as 87-base-pair reads. In the original analysis: In a later analysis, some 80 million unique TCR beta chains were counted across the 500 to 850 repertoires, and around 10 million of these chains were shared by at least two donors. Raw reads were error-corrected and collapsed into unique sequences by a nearest-neighbor algorithm in which closely related sequences were merged to remove PCR and sequencing errors. V, D and J gene segments were assigned by aligning CDR3 sequences to IMGT reference sequences. For a sequence to be retained, a match of at least six nucleotides was required to both a V gene segment and a J gene segment. Rearrangements were called productive when the CDR3 lacked stop codons and stayed in frame with V and J; all others were non-productive. CDR3 was defined according to IMGT convention as the region running from the second conserved V-encoded cysteine to the conserved J-encoded phenylalanine. In an earlier analysis of around 640 of the donors, sequences lacking an unambiguous match to a single V gene segment were excluded. In an earlier analysis of about 590 of the donors, a V segment was called functional when productive rearrangements were above 56.7%, and segregating when the standard deviation between donors exceeded 5%. To diagnose cytomegalovirus status from the catalog of TCR beta chain sequences, a statistical classification framework was built. In a later analysis, V and J genes were assigned by comparing TCR nucleotide sequences against IMGT/GENE-DB human TR gene sequences. The TCRdist pipeline was used in a later analysis to assign CDR3 sequences and most-parsimonious VDJ recombination scenarios. A later analysis defined each TCR beta chain by its CDR3 amino acid sequence plus V-gene family, and excluded reads lacking a unique V-gene family. In a later analysis, approximately 590 highly shared, low-generation-probability nucleotide sequences were removed to address suspected cross-contamination and a sequencing artifact. A later analysis calculated a clonal expansion index for each public chain from normalized within-repertoire ranks of inferred template counts. Generation probabilities in a later analysis came from a VDJ recombination model fitted to out-of-frame rearrangements, and those results were checked against IGoR. Hypergeometric tests were used in a later analysis to score TCR-TCR, TCR-HLA and TCR-CMV co-occurrence, with a repertoire-size bias correction applied to the TCR pairs. To estimate false discovery rates, a later analysis permuted the HLA or CMV assignments 20 times. In a later analysis, co-occurring TCRs were grouped with DBSCAN, and TCRdist sequence similarity was added when clustering was performed within HLA-allele-positive subsets. For co-occurrence clustering, repertoires with fewer than 30,000 or more than 120,000 public chains were excluded, along with roughly 5 repertoires with anomalous nucleotide sharing. TCRdb mirrors the immuneACCESS table, restricted to in-frame sequences. Some clones are absent from its copies; in checked studies, under half trace to an unresolved V gene, and the reason for the others is unknown. V, J and clone size reflect that table, while D and trimming were determined from the DNA. The sample records 150,000 or so clones, more than 65% of which are singletons. About 6% of the sample comes from the top ten.

Recombination connected TRBV4-1 to TRBJ2-3; a tentative D call is TRBD2 (5 bases match). This TCR was sampled from a man over 45 in good health and CMV-seropositive. The sequenced sample consisted of PBMCs. CDR3 loop: CASSQDRDTTDTQYF. The sequenced DNA: TGCGCCAGCAGCCAAGATCGGGATACTACAGATACGCAGTATTTT.